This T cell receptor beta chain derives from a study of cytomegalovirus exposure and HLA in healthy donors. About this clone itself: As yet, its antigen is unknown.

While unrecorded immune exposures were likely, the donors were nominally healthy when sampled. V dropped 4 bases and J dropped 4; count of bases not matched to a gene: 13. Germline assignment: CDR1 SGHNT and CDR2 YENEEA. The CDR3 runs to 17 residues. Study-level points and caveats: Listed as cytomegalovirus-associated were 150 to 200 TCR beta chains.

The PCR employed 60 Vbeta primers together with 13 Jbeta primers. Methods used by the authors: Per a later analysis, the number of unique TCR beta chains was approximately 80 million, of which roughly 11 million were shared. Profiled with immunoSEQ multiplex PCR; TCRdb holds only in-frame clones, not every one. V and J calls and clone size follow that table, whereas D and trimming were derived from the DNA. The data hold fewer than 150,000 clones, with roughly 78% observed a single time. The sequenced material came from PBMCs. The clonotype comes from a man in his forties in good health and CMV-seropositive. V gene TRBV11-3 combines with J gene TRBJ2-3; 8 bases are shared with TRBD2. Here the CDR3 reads CASSSRTSGQNPDTQYF. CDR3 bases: TGTGCCAGCAGCTCGCGAACTAGCGGCCAAAACCCAGATACGCAGTATTTT.